This T cell receptor beta chain stems from a study of T cells in Graves' hyperthyroidism and ophthalmopathy. Overall study results and limits: Classification by a 13 V-J model distinguished ophthalmopathy from stable hyperthyroidism. Within blood appeared most thyroid clonotypes that had expanded above 0.001.

Deletions cut 4 bases from V and 4 bases from J, with 14 bases between. Germline CDR1 MGHDK, CDR2 SYGVNS. The CDR3 loop spans 15 amino acids. With regard to this clonotype: Its antigen is not known.

Amplification of TCR beta CDR3 regions was performed using RNA transcripts as template. HTBI primers were used for first-round RT-PCR of the TCR CDR3. In TCRdb, the multiplex PCR reads were re-called with MiXCR into one record per CDR3 protein. The sample holds approximately 380,000 distinct CDR3 sequences, about 14% seen once. Diagnoses used clinical symptoms, serum thyroxine and TRAb, thyroid ultrasound and orbital computed tomography. J is TRBJ2-1 and V is TRBV25-1, with D possibly matching TRBD2 (6 bases). The receptor comes from a man over 45 with Graves' ophthalmopathy. The sample taken for sequencing was blood. The CDR3 loop is CASSGFAGPYNEQFF. CDR3 bases: TGTGCCAGCAGTGGGTTTGCGGGACCTTACAATGAGCAGTTCTTC.